The clone carrying this T cell receptor (beta chain) was seen more than once but under ten times. Its specificity is unknown. Specified treatment: oral pan-JAK inhibitor, 5-10 mg twice daily. The V gene lost 5 bases and the J gene lost 10 bases, with 12 bases spanning the gap. The germline gives CDR1 SEHNR, CDR2 FQNEAQ (reference sequence). This CDR3 is built from 13 residues. The data derive from a study of CD8+ T cells in alopecia areata. Findings and limits, study-wide: The study also sequences resident alphabeta T cells of normal skin in scalp samples. Because one nonresponder was included, the link of baseline CD8+ expansion to response is considered uncertain.

RNA was isolated and reverse transcribed to cDNA, the sequencing template. Profiling relied on immunoSEQ multiplex PCR, and the TCRdb table lists in-frame clones only, not all of them. This sample has 130,000 or so clones, with roughly nine tenths found just once. The source of this sequence is a human donor with alopecia areata. Sequencing was performed on CD8+ T cells sorted from blood, taken at week 4, from a patient treated with tofacitinib. This sequence joins TRBV7-9 and TRBJ1-6, with a weak D call TRBD1 (5 bases). CDR3: CASSTWDDSPLHF. CDR3 bases: TGTGCCAGCAGCACCTGGGACGACTCACCCCTCCACTTT.